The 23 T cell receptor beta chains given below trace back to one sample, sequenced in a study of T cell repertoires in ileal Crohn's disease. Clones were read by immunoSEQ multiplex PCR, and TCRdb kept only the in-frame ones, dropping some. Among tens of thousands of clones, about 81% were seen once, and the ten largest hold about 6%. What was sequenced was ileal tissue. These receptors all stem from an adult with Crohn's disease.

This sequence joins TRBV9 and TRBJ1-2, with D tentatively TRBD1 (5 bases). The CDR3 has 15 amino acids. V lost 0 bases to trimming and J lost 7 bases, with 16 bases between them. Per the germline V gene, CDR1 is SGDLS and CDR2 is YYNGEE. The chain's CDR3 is CASSVGGGAGVGYTF. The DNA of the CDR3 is TGTGCCAGCAGCGTAGGGGGAGGGGCTGGTGTTGGCTACACCTTC.

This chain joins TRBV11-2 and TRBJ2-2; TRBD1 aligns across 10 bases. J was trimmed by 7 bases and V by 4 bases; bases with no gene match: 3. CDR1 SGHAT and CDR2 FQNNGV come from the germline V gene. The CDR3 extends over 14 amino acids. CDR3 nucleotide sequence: TGTGCCAGCAGCTGGACAGGGGGGAACGGGGAGCTGTTTTTT. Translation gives CASSWTGGNGELFF.

The CDR3: CASSHPLAGLHEQFF. CDR3 sequence (DNA): TGTGCCAGCAGCCACCCACTAGCGGGTCTTCATGAGCAGTTCTTC. The V call is TRBV7-2, the J call TRBJ2-1, with TRBD2 matching 9 bases. V was clipped by 5 bases and J by 8 bases; unmatched bases: 10. Germline CDR1 and CDR2: SGHTA and FQGNSA. The CDR3 is 15 amino acids.

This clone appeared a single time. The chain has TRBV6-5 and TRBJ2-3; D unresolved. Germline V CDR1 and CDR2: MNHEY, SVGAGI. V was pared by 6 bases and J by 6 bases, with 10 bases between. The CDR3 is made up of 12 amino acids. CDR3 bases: TGTGCCAGCAGCCCCTATCCGGATACGCAGTATTTT. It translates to CASSPYPDTQYF.

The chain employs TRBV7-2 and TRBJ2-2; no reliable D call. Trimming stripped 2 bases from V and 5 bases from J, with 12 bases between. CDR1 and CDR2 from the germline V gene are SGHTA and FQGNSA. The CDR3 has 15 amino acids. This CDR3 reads CASSLSRSGTGELFF. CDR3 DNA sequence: TGTGCCAGCAGCTTATCAAGGAGTGGGACCGGGGAGCTGTTTTTT.

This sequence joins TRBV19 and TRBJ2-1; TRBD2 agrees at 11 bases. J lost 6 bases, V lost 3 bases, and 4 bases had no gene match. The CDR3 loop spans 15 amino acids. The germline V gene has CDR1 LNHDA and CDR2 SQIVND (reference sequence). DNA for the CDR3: TGTGCCAGTAGTATCCTAGCGGGGGGCCTCAATGAGCAGTTCTTC. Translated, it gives CASSILAGGLNEQFF.

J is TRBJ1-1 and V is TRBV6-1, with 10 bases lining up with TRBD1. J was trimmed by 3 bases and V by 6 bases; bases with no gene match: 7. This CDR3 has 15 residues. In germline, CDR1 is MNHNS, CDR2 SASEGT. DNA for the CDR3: TGTGCCAGCAGAGGGAGACAGGGGGCCGACACTGAAGCTTTCTTT. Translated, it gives CASRGRQGADTEAFF.

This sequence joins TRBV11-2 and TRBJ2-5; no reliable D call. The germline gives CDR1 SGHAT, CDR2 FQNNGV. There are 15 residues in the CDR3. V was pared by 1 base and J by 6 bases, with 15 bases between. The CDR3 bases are TGTGCCAGCAGCTTAGCTCCCGATGGTCTAAAGACCCAGTACTTC. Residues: CASSLAPDGLKTQYF.

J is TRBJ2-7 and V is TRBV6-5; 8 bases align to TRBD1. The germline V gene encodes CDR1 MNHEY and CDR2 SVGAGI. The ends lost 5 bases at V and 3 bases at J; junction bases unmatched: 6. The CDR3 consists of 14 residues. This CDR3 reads CASSPVTGGYEQYF. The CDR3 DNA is TGTGCCAGCAGTCCTGTTACAGGGGGCTACGAGCAGTACTTC.

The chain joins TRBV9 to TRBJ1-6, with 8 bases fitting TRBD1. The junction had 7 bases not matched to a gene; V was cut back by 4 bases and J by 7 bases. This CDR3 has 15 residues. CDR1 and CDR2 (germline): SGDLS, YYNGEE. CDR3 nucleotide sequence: TGTGCCAGCAGCTCGCCGGGACAGGAGAATTCACCCCTCCACTTT. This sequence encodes CASSSPGQENSPLHF.

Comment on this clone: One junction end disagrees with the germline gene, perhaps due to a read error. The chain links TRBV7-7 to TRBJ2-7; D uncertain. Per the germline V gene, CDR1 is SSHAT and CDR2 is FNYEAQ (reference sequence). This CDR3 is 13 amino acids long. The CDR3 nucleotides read TGTGCTAGCAGCTTGACGGTCTCGGGCGAGCAGTACTTC. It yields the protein CASSLTVSGEQYF.

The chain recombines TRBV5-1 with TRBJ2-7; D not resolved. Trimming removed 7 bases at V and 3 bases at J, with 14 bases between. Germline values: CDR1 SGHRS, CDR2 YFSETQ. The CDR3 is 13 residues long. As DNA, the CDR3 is TGCGCCAGCGACTGGCGGAGCCTCTACGAGCAGTACTTC. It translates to CASDWRSLYEQYF. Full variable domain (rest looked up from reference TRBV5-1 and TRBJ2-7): KAGVTQTPRYLIKTRGQQVTLSCSPISGHRSVSWYQQTPGQGLQFLFEYFSETQRNKGNFPGRFSGRQFSNSRSEMNVSTLELGDSALYLCASDWRSLYEQYFGPGTRLTVT.

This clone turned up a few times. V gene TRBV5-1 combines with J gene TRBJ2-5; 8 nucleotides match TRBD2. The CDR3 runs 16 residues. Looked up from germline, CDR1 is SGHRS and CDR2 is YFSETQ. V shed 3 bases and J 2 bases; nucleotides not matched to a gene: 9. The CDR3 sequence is CASSSTLAATQETQYF. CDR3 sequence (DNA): TGCGCCAGCAGCTCGACACTAGCGGCCACACAAGAGACCCAGTACTTC.

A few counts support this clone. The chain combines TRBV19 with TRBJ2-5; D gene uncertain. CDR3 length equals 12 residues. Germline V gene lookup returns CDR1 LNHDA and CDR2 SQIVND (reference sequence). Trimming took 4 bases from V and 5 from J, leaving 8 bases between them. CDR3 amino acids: CASSNLLETQYF. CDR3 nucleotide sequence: TGTGCCAGTAGTAACCTACTGGAGACCCAGTACTTC.

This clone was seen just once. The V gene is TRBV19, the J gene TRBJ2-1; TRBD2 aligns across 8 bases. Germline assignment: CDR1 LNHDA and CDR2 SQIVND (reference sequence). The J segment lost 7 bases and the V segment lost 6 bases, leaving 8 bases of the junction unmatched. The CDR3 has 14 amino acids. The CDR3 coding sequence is TGTGCCAGTAGCCCGTCCCCGGGGGGGAATGAGCAGTTCTTC. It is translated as CASSPSPGGNEQFF.

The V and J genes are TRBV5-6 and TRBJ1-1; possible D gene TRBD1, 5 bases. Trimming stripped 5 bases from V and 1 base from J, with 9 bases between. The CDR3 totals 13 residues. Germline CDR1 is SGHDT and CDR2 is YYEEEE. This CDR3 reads CASRLTENTEAFF. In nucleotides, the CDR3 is TGTGCCAGCAGATTGACAGAGAACACTGAAGCTTTCTTT. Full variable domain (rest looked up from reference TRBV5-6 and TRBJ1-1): DAGVTQSPTHLIKTRGQQVTLRCSPKSGHDTVSWYQQALGQGPQFIFQYYEEEERQRGNFPDRFSGHQFPNYSSELNVNALLLGDSALYLCASRLTENTEAFFGQGTRLTVV.

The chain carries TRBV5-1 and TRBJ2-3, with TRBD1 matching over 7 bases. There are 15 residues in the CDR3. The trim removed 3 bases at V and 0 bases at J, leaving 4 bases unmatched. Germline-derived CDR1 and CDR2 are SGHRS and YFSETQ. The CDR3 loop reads CASSSGTVSTDTQYF. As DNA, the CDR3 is TGCGCCAGCAGCTCCGGGACAGTCAGCACAGATACGCAGTATTTT.

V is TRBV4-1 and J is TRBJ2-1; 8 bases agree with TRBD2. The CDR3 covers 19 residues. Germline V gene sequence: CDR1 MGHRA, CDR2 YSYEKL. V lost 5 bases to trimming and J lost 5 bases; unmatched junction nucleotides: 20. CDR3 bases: TGCGCCAGCAGCTCCCGACCTTTGGGATACGGGGGGGCCCACAATGAGCAGTTCTTC. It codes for CASSSRPLGYGGAHNEQFF.

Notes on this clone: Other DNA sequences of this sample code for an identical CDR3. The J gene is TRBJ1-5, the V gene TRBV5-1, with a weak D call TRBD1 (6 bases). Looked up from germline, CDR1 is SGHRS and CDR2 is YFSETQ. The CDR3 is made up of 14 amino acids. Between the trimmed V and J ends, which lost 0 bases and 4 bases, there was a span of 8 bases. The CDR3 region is CASSLEGGNQPQHF. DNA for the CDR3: TGCGCCAGCAGCTTGGAGGGGGGGAATCAGCCCCAGCATTTT.

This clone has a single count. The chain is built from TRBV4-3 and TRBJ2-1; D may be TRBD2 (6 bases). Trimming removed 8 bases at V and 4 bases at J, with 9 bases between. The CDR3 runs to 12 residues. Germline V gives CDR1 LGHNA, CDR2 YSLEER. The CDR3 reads CASSEGYNEQFF. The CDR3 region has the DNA TGCGCCAGCTCGGAGGGGTACAATGAGCAGTTCTTC.

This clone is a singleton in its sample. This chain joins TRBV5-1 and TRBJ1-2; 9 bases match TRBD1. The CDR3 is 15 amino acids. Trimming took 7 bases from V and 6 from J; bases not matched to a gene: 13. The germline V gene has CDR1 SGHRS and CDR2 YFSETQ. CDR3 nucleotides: TGCGCCAGCTCCCCCGGACAGGGGAACGTTCATGGCTACACCTTC. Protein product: CASSPGQGNVHGYTF.

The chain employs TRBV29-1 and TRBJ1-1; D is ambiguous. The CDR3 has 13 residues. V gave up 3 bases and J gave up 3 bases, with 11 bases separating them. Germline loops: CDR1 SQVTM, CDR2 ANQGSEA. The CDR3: CSVDTFVDTEAFF. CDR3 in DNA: TGCAGCGTTGATACATTTGTGGACACTGAAGCTTTCTTT.

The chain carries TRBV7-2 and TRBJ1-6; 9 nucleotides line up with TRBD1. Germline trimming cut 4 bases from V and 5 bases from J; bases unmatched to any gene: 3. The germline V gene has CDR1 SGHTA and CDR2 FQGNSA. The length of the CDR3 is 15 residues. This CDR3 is CASSWDRDHNSPLHF. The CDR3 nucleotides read TGTGCCAGCAGCTGGGACAGGGACCATAATTCACCCCTCCACTTT.